This TCR beta chain was obtained from a study of blood T cell repertoires in COVID-19. The wider study: There were acute and convalescent COVID-19 samples, and they came from the United States, Italy and Spain. From T cells, B-cell-depleted T cells, or PBMCs came the material, which was cDNA or gDNA.

Original processing notes: Nucleated cell number was recorded as an estimate derived from reference gene primer amplification. The method was immunoSEQ multiplex PCR; TCRdb's version includes in-frame clones alone and lacks a portion of them. V, J and clone size were drawn from that table, and D and trimming were deduced from the DNA. In the table there are 180,000 or so clones, roughly 88% of which are singletons. Sequenced material: peripheral blood. This clonotype originated in a man aged 60 to 69 who had recovered from COVID-19.

CDR3 sequence (DNA): TGTGCCAGCAGTGAATTGGGGCAGTCCACCTATGGCTACACCTTC. Encoded protein: CASSELGQSTYGYTF. The chain uses TRBV6-1 and TRBJ1-2, with a tentative D call TRBD1 (5 bases). CDR3 size: 15 residues. With 2 bases removed from V and 4 bases from J, the gap between germline ends came to 14 bases. The germline gives CDR1 MNHNS, CDR2 SASEGT.